Shown below are 32 T cell receptor beta chains from a single sample sequenced in a study of OX40 agonist ivuxolimab in advanced cancers. Here immunoSEQ multiplex PCR was the method, and the copy in TCRdb shows in-frame clones only, minus some. This sample has roughly 93,000 clones, with roughly nine tenths found just once. Source: CD4+ or CD8+ T cells sorted from blood, taken in a trial of the OX40 agonist ivuxolimab. All receptors come from an adult with an advanced solid tumor such as melanoma, head and neck, liver or kidney cancer.

The chain employs TRBV29-1 and TRBJ2-7, with D perhaps given as TRBD1 or TRBD2 (5 bases each). The germline CDR1 and CDR2 sequences are SQVTM and ANQGSEA. CDR3 length equals 12 residues. Trimming took 4 bases from V and 5 from J, leaving 12 bases between them. Here the CDR3 reads CSVVGVGDEQYF. CDR3 in DNA: TGCAGCGTTGTAGGGGTCGGGGACGAGCAGTACTTC.

The chain is built from TRBV2 and TRBJ2-5, with D uncertain. The CDR3 has 10 amino acids. CDR1 is SNHLY, CDR2 FYNNEI, per germline. V was trimmed by 8 bases and J by 2 bases, leaving 3 bases between them. The CDR3 nucleotides are TGTGCCAGCCTACAAGAGACCCAGTACTTC. It specifies CASLQETQYF.

The genes are TRBV19 and TRBJ2-3; TRBD1 might be the D (6 bases). V gave up 6 bases and J gave up 1 base, with 14 bases separating them. Germline CDR1 LNHDA, CDR2 SQIVND (reference sequence). The length of the CDR3 is 15 residues. CDR3 nucleotide sequence: TGTGCCAGTAGCAGTGGGGGCTTTGGCACAGATACGCAGTATTTT. This sequence encodes CASSSGGFGTDTQYF.

This chain joins TRBV21-1 and TRBJ1-6; TRBD1, the table's D call, was not compared with the DNA. TRBV21-1 is a listed pseudogene. This CDR3 comprises 19 residues. CDR3 sequence (DNA): TGTGCCAGCAGCGCAAAGGGGGACAGGGTAACTTCAGATAATTCACCCCTCCACTTT. Protein: CASSAKGDRVTSDNSPLHF.

The chain is built from TRBV6-5 and TRBJ2-3; 10 bases are shared with TRBD2. CDR1 and CDR2 (germline): MNHEY, SVGAGI. This CDR3 has 14 residues. Unmatched junction bases numbered 3, after V lost 4 bases and J lost 5 bases. The CDR3 DNA is TGTGCCAGCAGTTTAAGACTAGCGGGAGATACGCAGTATTTT. It is translated as CASSLRLAGDTQYF.

This chain joins TRBV7-6 and TRBJ2-7; the match to TRBD2 covers 8 bases. Germline CDR1 reads SGHVS; CDR2 reads FNYEAQ. Losses at the gene ends were 2 bases for V and 3 bases for J; bases not matched to a gene: 6. CDR3 length: 15 amino acids. CDR3 sequence: CASSLRPGGDYEQYF. CDR3 nucleotide sequence: TGTGCCAGCAGCTTACGCCCCGGGGGGGACTACGAGCAGTACTTC.

V is TRBV6-5 and J is TRBJ1-1; the match to TRBD1 covers 10 bases. Trimming took 7 bases from V and 6 from J; bases not matched to a gene: 8. The CDR3 runs 14 residues. Germline-derived CDR1 and CDR2 are MNHEY and SVGAGI. CDR3 in DNA: TGTGCCAGCATTGGAGACAGGGGGCTCTCTGAAGCTTTCTTT. This translates into CASIGDRGLSEAFF.

This chain connects TRBV27 to TRBJ1-2; D call uncertain. There are 13 residues in the CDR3. Per the germline V gene, CDR1 is MNHEY and CDR2 is SMNVEV (reference sequence). Trimming pared 7 bases from V and 8 bases from J, leaving 17 bases between. The CDR3 sequence is CASTARGYGGYTF. CDR3 DNA: TGTGCCAGCACGGCACGGGGATATGGCGGCTACACCTTC.

This sequence joins TRBV18 and TRBJ2-7; 16 bases agree with TRBD2. V lost 3 bases and J lost 3; bases outside the gene matches: 8. Germline V CDR1 and CDR2: KGHSH, LQKENI. The CDR3 extends over 18 amino acids. The CDR3 DNA reads as TGTGCCAGCTCACCTTTAGGGACTAGCGGGAGGGCCTTCTACGAGCAGTACTTC. Translated: CASSPLGTSGRAFYEQYF.

The chain combines TRBV19 with TRBJ2-1, with 8 bases lining up with TRBD2. This CDR3 has 15 amino acids. Germline loops: CDR1 LNHDA, CDR2 SQIVND (reference sequence). Unmatched junction bases numbered 9, after V lost 10 bases and J lost 1 base. The CDR3 coding sequence is TGTGCCACTTCAAGCGGGGGACGGTCCTACAATGAGCAGTTCTTC. It encodes CATSSGGRSYNEQFF.

The rearrangement uses TRBV7-9 and TRBJ2-3; 9 bases match TRBD1. Looked up from germline, CDR1 is SEHNR and CDR2 is FQNEAQ (reference sequence). The length of the CDR3 is 16 residues. V gave up 5 bases and J gave up 2 bases; unmatched junction bases: 8. This CDR3 reads CASSLTGQGYTDTQYF. The CDR3, as DNA: TGTGCCAGCAGCCTGACGGGACAGGGCTACACAGATACGCAGTATTTT.

The chain joins TRBV27 to TRBJ1-2, with D unclear. The V gene's germline CDR1 is MNHEY and CDR2 SMNVEV (reference sequence). Trimming took off 3 bases at V and 2 bases at J, with 7 bases between the two ends. The CDR3 extends over 13 amino acids. The CDR3 region is CASSFSHNYGYTF. The CDR3 region has the DNA TGTGCCAGCAGTTTCTCACACAACTATGGCTACACCTTC.

In regard to this clone: The junction shows a germline mismatch at one end, possibly a read error. The genes are TRBV30 and TRBJ1-3; 7 bases fit TRBD1. The CDR3 has 15 amino acids. Looked up from germline, CDR1 is GTSNPN and CDR2 is SVGIG (reference sequence). In DNA, the CDR3 is TGTGCCTGGTACCGGGACAGAGCTTCTGAAAACACCATATATTTT. Its translation is CAWYRDRASENTIYF.

This chain joins TRBV4-2 and TRBJ2-3; D is unclear. The CDR3 spans 16 residues. Germline CDR1 and CDR2: LGHNA and YNFKEQ. V lost 5 bases and J 2 bases, leaving 17 bases between the germline ends. The CDR3 is CASSARSRSDTDTQYF. CDR3 DNA: TGTGCCAGCAGCGCCCGGAGCCGGTCAGACACAGATACGCAGTATTTT.

This clone was observed a single time. The chain uses TRBV5-1 and TRBJ1-4, with D perhaps matching TRBD1 (5 bases). The CDR3 loop spans 14 amino acids. The germline V and J ends were trimmed by 4 bases and 0 bases, with 7 bases remaining between them. Germline V gene lookup returns CDR1 SGHRS and CDR2 YFSETQ. The CDR3 DNA is TGCGCCAGCAGCCTGACAGCAACTAATGAAAAACTGTTTTTT. Translating gives CASSLTATNEKLFF. Variable domain in full (rest from reference TRBV5-1 and TRBJ1-4): KAGVTQTPRYLIKTRGQQVTLSCSPISGHRSVSWYQQTPGQGLQFLFEYFSETQRNKGNFPGRFSGRQFSNSRSEMNVSTLELGDSALYLCASSLTATNEKLFFGSGTQLSVL.

The chain recombines TRBV30 with TRBJ1-5; 12 bases line up with TRBD1. V shed 1 base and J 6 bases; nucleotides not matched to a gene: 1. Per the germline V gene, CDR1 is GTSNPN and CDR2 is SVGIG (reference sequence). The CDR3 spans 14 residues. The CDR3 DNA sequence: TGTGCCTGGAGTGGGGACAGGGGGCGTCAGCCCCAGCATTTT. It encodes CAWSGDRGRQPQHF.

The V call is TRBV6-5, the J call TRBJ2-7; D unclear. The V end was cut by 2 bases, the J end by 1 base, with 9 bases between. CDR3 size: 14 residues. CDR1 and CDR2 (germline): MNHEY, SVGAGI. The CDR3, as DNA: TGTGCCAGCAGTTACACGACCTCATCCTACGAGCAGTACTTC. It is translated as CASSYTTSSYEQYF.

The chain joins TRBV5-1 to TRBJ2-3; D not resolved. CDR3 length: 15 amino acids. V dropped 5 bases and J dropped 0 bases, with 13 bases sitting between them. Per the germline V gene, CDR1 is SGHRS and CDR2 is YFSETQ. The CDR3 spells CASRRTDGSTDTQYF. In DNA form, the CDR3 reads TGCGCCAGCAGGAGGACCGACGGTAGCACAGATACGCAGTATTTT.

This chain uses TRBV5-1 with TRBJ1-1; D is undetermined. CDR3 length equals 16 residues. Germline-derived CDR1 and CDR2 are SGHRS and YFSETQ. The V end lost 0 bases, the J end lost 0 bases, and 12 bases lay between the germline ends. The CDR3 sequence is CASSLGLSIMNTEAFF. Written as DNA, the CDR3 is TGCGCCAGCAGCTTGGGACTAAGCATTATGAACACTGAAGCTTTCTTT.

The chain joins TRBV12-5 to TRBJ1-1; the D gene is possibly TRBD1 (5 bases). The CDR3 is made up of 14 amino acids. Trimming pared 0 bases from V and 4 bases from J, leaving 9 bases between. CDR1 is LGHNT, CDR2 FRNRAP, per germline. This chain's CDR3 is CASGLVPGGTEAFF. The DNA of the CDR3 is TGTGCTAGTGGTTTGGTACCGGGGGGCACTGAAGCTTTCTTT.

The chain combines TRBV19 with TRBJ1-5, with D possibly being TRBD1 (5 bases). Trimming stripped 7 bases from V and 6 bases from J, with 25 bases between. CDR1 is LNHDA and CDR2 is SQIVND in the germline V gene (reference sequence). CDR3 length: 17 residues. DNA of the CDR3: TGTGCCAGTAACCCGCTGTTAGACAGAGCGAGGAGTCAGCCCCAGCATTTT. Translation: CASNPLLDRARSQPQHF.

V is TRBV19 and J is TRBJ1-4; D possibly corresponds to TRBD1 (5 bases). This CDR3 comprises 15 residues. Germline V gives CDR1 LNHDA, CDR2 SQIVND (reference sequence). V was trimmed by 8 bases and J by 2 bases, leaving 15 bases between them. The CDR3 DNA follows: TGTGCCAGTCATCGGTCTCGGGGGACTAATGAAAAACTGTTTTTT. Its translation: CASHRSRGTNEKLFF.

This clone appeared a single time. This rearrangement joins TRBV5-1 to TRBJ1-1, with D unresolved. CDR1 and CDR2 (germline): SGHRS, YFSETQ. V was cut by 4 bases and J by 4 bases, with 14 bases left in between. CDR3 size: 14 residues. CDR3 protein: CASSTSLSGTEAFF. Here the CDR3 DNA reads TGCGCCAGCAGCACCTCACTCAGTGGCACTGAAGCTTTCTTT.

This sequence joins TRBV7-3 and TRBJ1-2; 7 nucleotides line up with TRBD1. V shed 4 bases, J shed 8 bases, and the junction held 10 bases outside the gene matches. CDR3 length equals 14 residues. The germline CDR1 and CDR2 sequences are SGHTA and FQGTGA. CDR3 amino acids: CASSSDRAAGGYTF. The CDR3 region has the DNA TGTGCCAGCAGCTCTGACAGGGCGGCCGGGGGCTACACCTTC. The whole variable domain, filled in from reference TRBV7-3 and TRBJ1-2, reads GAGVSQTPSNKVTEKGKYVELRCDPISGHTALYWYRQSLGQGPEFLIYFQGTGAADDSGLPNDRFFAVRPEGSVSTLKIQRTERGDSAVYLCASSSDRAAGGYTFGSGTRLTVV.

The sample holds a few counts of this clone. This chain connects TRBV15 to TRBJ2-7; D is ambiguous. Germline-derived CDR1 and CDR2 are LNHNV and YYDKDF (reference sequence). V was trimmed by 3 bases and J by 0 bases, leaving 3 bases between them. This CDR3 spans 12 amino acids. The CDR3 region has the DNA TGTGCCACCAGCAGCTCCTCCTACGAGCAGTACTTC. Residues: CATSSSSYEQYF.

The chain links TRBV5-1 to TRBJ2-7; 9 bases fit TRBD1. Losses at the gene ends were 4 bases for V and 7 bases for J; bases not matched to a gene: 15. The CDR3 is 16 amino acids. CDR1 SGHRS and CDR2 YFSETQ come from the germline V gene. CDR3 bases: TGCGCCAGCAGCCTAGCCGGGACAGGGACCCTTTGGGAGCAGTACTTC. Encoded protein: CASSLAGTGTLWEQYF.

J is TRBJ2-5 and V is TRBV6-1; D may match TRBD1 or TRBD2 (5 bases each). The CDR3 extends over 12 amino acids. Looked up from germline, CDR1 is MNHNS and CDR2 is SASEGT. Trimming took off 10 bases at V and 7 bases at J, with 16 bases between the two ends. CDR3 DNA sequence: TGTGCCACCCAAGGGACGGGCGGGACCCAGTACTTC. Translation gives CATQGTGGTQYF.

This clone occurred a few times. The chain is built from TRBV6-1 and TRBJ1-1, with TRBD1 matching over 7 bases. Unmatched junction bases numbered 2, after V lost 3 bases and J lost 4 bases. Germline CDR1 MNHNS, CDR2 SASEGT. This CDR3 spans 13 amino acids. The CDR3: CASSERGLTEAFF. The CDR3 DNA reads TGTGCCAGCAGTGAGAGGGGGCTCACTGAAGCTTTCTTT.

The chain is built from TRBV6-5 and TRBJ1-1; D unclear. The CDR3 has 13 residues. Looked up from germline, CDR1 is MNHEY and CDR2 is SVGAGI. The germline V and J ends were trimmed by 10 bases and 6 bases, with 18 bases remaining between them. CDR3 region: CATPGGRGAEAFF. The CDR3 nucleotides are TGTGCCACCCCTGGCGGCCGGGGAGCTGAAGCTTTCTTT.

This clone has just one count. The gene calls are TRBV23-1 and TRBJ1-1, with 11 positions matching TRBD1. TRBV23-1 is an ORF, and what it does is uncertain. This CDR3 has 16 amino acids. Unmatched junction bases numbered 16, after V lost 8 bases and J lost 8 bases. This CDR3 is CASPLGGWTGGTEAFF. The DNA of the CDR3 is TGCGCCAGCCCCTTAGGAGGGTGGACAGGGGGCACCGAAGCTTTCTTT.

The chain has TRBV7-9 and TRBJ2-7, with 8 bases aligning to TRBD2. This CDR3 is built from 13 residues. J lost 5 bases, V lost 5 bases, and 5 bases had no gene match. Germline V CDR1 and CDR2: SEHNR, FQNEAQ (reference sequence). CDR3 nucleotides: TGTGCCAGCAGCGCGACTAGCGACCACGAGCAGTACTTC. This sequence encodes CASSATSDHEQYF.

The chain employs TRBV9 and TRBJ1-1; TRBD1 aligns across 11 bases. The CDR3 contains 13 residues. CDR1 is SGDLS and CDR2 is YYNGEE in the germline V gene. With 3 bases clipped from V and 10 bases from J, the junction kept 5 bases outside the gene matches. DNA of the CDR3: TGTGCCAGCAGCGCCCGGGACAGGGGGGCAGCTTTCTTT. Translated: CASSARDRGAAFF.